This TCR beta chain was observed in a study of cytomegalovirus exposure and HLA in healthy donors. Primers included in the PCR were 60 Vbeta and 13 Jbeta primers. Per the authors' pipeline: A follow-up analysis tallied tens of millions of unique TCR beta chains, about 10 million shared. TCRdb's table, derived via immunoSEQ multiplex PCR, lists solely in-frame clones and lacks some. D and trimming come from the DNA, and the V and J calls and clone size come from that table. There are 180,000 or so clones in the sample; roughly 80% occur only once, and more than 1.5% lies in the top ten. CDR1 is SSHAT and CDR2 is FNYEAQ in the germline V gene (reference sequence). The CDR3 is 15 residues long. As concerns this clone: A read error may account for a junction end that differs from germline.

The V gene is TRBV7-7, the J gene TRBJ2-1; TRBD2 agrees at 12 bases. The origin of this receptor is a man between 40 and 49 years old in good health and CMV-seronegative. The sample comprised PBMCs. The CDR3 region has the DNA TGTGCTAGCAGCCCGGGGACTAGCGGGTACAATGAGCAGTTCTTC. It translates to CASSPGTSGYNEQFF.